Below, one TCR beta chain is given with its context. The data were obtained in a study of neoadjuvant anti-PD-1 for oral cavity cancer. The germline CDR1 and CDR2 sequences are MNHEY and SMNVEV (reference sequence). V lost 0 bases and J 7 bases, leaving 13 bases between the germline ends. This CDR3 spans 14 amino acids. Sequencing was performed with immunoSEQ multiplex PCR; in TCRdb, only in-frame clones are kept and a portion is missing. The sample contains 65,000 to 95,000 clones, 84% of which appear only once. V usage is TRBV27 and J usage is TRBJ2-7, with a tentative D call TRBD2 (5 bases). This specimen consisted of PBMCs, obtained before nivolumab (anti-PD-1) treatment. The TCR sequence derives from a person between 40 and 85 years old with oral cavity squamous cell carcinoma. The CDR3 region has the DNA TGTGCCAGCAGTTTATCCGGCGGGTTCGGAGAGCAGTACTTC. Residues: CASSLSGGFGEQYF.